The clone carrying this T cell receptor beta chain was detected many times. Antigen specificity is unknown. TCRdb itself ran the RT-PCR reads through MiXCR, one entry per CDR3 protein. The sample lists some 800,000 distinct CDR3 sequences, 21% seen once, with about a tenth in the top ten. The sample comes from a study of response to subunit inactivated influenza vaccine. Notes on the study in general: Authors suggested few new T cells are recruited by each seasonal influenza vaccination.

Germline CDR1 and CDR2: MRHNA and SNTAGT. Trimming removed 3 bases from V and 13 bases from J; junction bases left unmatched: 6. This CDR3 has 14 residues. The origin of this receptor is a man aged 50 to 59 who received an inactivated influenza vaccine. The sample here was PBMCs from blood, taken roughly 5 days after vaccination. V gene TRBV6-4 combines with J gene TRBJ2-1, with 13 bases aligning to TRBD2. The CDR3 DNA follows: TGTGCCAGCAGTGATAGTGGACTAGCGGGAGTACAGTTCTTC. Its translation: CASSDSGLAGVQFF.